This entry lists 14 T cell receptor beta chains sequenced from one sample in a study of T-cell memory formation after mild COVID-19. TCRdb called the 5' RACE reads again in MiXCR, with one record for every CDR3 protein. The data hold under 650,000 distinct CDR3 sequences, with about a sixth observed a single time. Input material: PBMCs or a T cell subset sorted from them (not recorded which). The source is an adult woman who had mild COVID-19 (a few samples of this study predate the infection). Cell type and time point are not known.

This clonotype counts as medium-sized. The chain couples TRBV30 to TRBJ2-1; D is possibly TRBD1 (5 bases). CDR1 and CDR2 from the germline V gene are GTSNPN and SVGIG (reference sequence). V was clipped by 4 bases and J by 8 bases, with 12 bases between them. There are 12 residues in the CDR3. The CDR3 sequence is CAWNVGVDEQFF. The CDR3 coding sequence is TGTGCCTGGAATGTAGGGGTCGATGAGCAGTTCTTC.

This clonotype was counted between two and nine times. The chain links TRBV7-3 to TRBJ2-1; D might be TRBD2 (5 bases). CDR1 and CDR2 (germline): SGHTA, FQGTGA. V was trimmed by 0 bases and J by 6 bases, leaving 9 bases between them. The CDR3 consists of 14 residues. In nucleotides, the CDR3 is TGTGCCAGCAGCTTAACACGAGGGTTCAATGAGCAGTTCTTC. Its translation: CASSLTRGFNEQFF.

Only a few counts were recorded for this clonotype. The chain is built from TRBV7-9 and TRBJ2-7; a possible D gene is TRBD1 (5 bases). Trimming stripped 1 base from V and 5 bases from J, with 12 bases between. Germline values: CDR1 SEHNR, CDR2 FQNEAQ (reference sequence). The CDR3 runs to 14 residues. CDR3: CASSLVLAGNEQYF. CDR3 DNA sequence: TGTGCCAGCAGCTTAGTACTCGCAGGGAACGAGCAGTACTTC.

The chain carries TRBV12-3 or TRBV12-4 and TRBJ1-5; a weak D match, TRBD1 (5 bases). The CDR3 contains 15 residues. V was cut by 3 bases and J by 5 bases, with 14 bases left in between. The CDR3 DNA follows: TGTGCCAGCAGTTTCGGGGGGGGGATGGATCAGCCCCAGCATTTT. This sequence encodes CASSFGGGMDQPQHF.

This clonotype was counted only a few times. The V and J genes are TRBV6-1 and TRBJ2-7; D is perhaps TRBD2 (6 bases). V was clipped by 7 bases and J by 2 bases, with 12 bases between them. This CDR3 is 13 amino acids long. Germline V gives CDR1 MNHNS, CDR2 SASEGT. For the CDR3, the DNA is TGTGCCAGCAAAAAAGGCGGGACCTACGAGCAGTACTTC. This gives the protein CASKKGGTYEQYF.

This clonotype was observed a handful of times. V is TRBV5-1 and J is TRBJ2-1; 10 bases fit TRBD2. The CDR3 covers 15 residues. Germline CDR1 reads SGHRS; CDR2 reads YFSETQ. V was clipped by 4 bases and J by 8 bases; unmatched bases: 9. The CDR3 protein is CASSVLAGGLDEQFF. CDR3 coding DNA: TGCGCCAGCAGCGTATTAGCGGGGGGTCTGGATGAGCAGTTCTTC.

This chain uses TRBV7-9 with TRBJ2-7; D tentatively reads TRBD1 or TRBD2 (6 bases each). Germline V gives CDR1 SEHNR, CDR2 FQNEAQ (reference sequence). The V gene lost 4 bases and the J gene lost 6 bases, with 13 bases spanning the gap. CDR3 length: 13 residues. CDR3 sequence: CASSSQQGGEQYF. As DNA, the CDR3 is TGTGCCAGCAGCTCACAACAGGGAGGCGAGCAGTACTTC.

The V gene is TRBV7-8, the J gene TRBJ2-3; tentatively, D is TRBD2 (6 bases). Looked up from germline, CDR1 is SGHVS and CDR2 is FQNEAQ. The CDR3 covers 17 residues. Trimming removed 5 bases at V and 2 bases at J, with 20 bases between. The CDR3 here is CASSPDLGGALTDTQYF. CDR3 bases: TGTGCCAGCAGCCCAGACCTTGGCGGGGCGCTCACAGATACGCAGTATTTT.

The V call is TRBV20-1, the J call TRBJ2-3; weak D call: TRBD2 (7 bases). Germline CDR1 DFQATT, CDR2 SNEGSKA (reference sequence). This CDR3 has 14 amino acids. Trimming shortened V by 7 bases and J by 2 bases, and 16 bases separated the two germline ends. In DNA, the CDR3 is TGCAGTGTAAGCTGGGGGGGGGCCACAGATACGCAGTATTTT. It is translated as CSVSWGGATDTQYF.

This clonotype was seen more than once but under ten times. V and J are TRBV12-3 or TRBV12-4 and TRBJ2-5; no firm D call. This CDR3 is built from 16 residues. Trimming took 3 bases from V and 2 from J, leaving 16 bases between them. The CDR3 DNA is TGTGCCAGCAGTTTTTATAGTAGTTTAGGTCAAGAGACCCAGTACTTC. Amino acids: CASSFYSSLGQETQYF.

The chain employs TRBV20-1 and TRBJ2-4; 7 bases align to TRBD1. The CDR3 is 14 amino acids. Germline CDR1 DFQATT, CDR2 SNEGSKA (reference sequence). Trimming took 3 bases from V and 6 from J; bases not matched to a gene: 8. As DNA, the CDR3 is TGCAGTGCTAGCCTAGACAGGGTTGGAAACATTCAGTACTTC. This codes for CSASLDRVGNIQYF.

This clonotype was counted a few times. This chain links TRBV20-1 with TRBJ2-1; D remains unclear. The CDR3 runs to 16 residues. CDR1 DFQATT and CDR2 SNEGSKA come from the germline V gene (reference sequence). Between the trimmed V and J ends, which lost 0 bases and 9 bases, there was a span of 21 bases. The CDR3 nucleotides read TGCAGTGCTAGAGATTTAGGGCTAGTAGAATTGGGTGAGCAGTTCTTC. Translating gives CSARDLGLVELGEQFF.

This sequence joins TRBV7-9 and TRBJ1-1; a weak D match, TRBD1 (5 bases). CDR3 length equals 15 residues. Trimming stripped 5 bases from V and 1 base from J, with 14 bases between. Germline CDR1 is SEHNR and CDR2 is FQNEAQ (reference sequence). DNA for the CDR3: TGTGCCAGCAGCCGGACGGGGCAGGGGAACACTGAAGCTTTCTTT. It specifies CASSRTGQGNTEAFF.

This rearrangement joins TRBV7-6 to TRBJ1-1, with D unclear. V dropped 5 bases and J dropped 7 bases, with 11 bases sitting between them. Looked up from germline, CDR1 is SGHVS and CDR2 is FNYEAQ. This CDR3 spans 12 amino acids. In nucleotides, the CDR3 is TGTGCCAGCAGCCCTGGCCCTTATGAAGCTTTCTTT. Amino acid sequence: CASSPGPYEAFF.